Following are 17 T cell receptor beta chains from one sample sequenced in a study of cytomegalovirus exposure and HLA in healthy donors. PCR primers comprised 60 Vbeta and 13 Jbeta primers. Sequencing was performed with immunoSEQ multiplex PCR; in TCRdb, only in-frame clones are kept and a portion is missing. Of around 110,000 clones in the sample, 9% to 10% were seen once. Sequencing was performed on PBMCs. The receptor set was obtained from a man younger than 40 in good health and CMV-seronegative.

The V and J genes are TRBV7-2 and TRBJ1-6; maybe TRBD1 (6 bases). Germline loops: CDR1 SGHTA, CDR2 FQGNSA. The V end was cut by 5 bases, the J end by 4 bases, with 18 bases between. The CDR3 spans 17 residues. CDR3: CASSHKPGTPYNSPLHF. The CDR3 coding sequence is TGTGCCAGCAGCCACAAGCCGGGGACACCTTATAATTCACCCCTCCACTTT.

This clone was seen more than once but under ten times. The chain is built from TRBV7-9 and TRBJ2-5; no clear D. V gave up 1 base and J gave up 8 bases, with 14 bases separating them. The germline CDR1 and CDR2 sequences are SEHNR and FQNEAQ (reference sequence). The CDR3 loop spans 14 amino acids. The CDR3 DNA sequence: TGTGCCAGCAGCTTAGAGCACCTCCCTAACACCCAGTACTTC. Its protein product is CASSLEHLPNTQYF.

In its sample, this clone was seen a few times. The chain links TRBV7-9 to TRBJ1-4; D might be TRBD1 (5 bases). Germline V CDR1 and CDR2: SEHNR, FQNEAQ (reference sequence). The CDR3 length is 13 residues. Deletions cut 3 bases from V and 8 bases from J, with 10 bases between. The CDR3, as DNA: TGTGCCAGCAGCTTGGCCGACAGCGAAAAACTGTTTTTT. It encodes CASSLADSEKLFF.

The rearrangement uses TRBV27 and TRBJ2-7; D may be TRBD1 (5 bases). The ends were cut back, 5 bases at V and 6 bases at J, with 11 bases in the middle. The CDR3 is 12 amino acids. The germline V gene has CDR1 MNHEY and CDR2 SMNVEV (reference sequence). The CDR3 nucleotides are TGTGCCAGCAGTACGACAGCCGGCGAGCAGTACTTC. Its protein is CASSTTAGEQYF.

Only a few counts were recorded for this clone. The chain employs TRBV7-9 and TRBJ2-7; 9 bases line up with TRBD1. The CDR3 has 15 residues. Germline assignment: CDR1 SEHNR and CDR2 FQNEAQ (reference sequence). The V and J ends lost 2 bases and 4 bases, in that order; junction bases with no gene match: 6. The chain's CDR3 is CASSLSTQGAYEQYF. The CDR3 bases are TGTGCCAGCAGCTTAAGTACACAGGGGGCTTACGAGCAGTACTTC.

A few counts support this clone. This chain connects TRBV9 to TRBJ1-6; tentative D call: TRBD1 (6 bases). The V gene lost 3 bases and the J gene lost 6 bases, with 13 bases spanning the gap. Per germline, CDR1 SGDLS and CDR2 YYNGEE. The CDR3 totals 15 residues. The CDR3 DNA reads as TGTGCCAGCAGCGCCATACAGGGCAGTAATTCACCCCTCCACTTT. Translating it yields CASSAIQGSNSPLHF.

This clone was observed a handful of times. The V and J genes are TRBV6-1 and TRBJ1-2; no definite D call. CDR1 MNHNS and CDR2 SASEGT come from the germline V gene. The V end lost 7 bases, the J end lost 0 bases, and 6 bases lay between the germline ends. The CDR3 spans 12 residues. CDR3 in amino acids: CASITANYGYTF. The CDR3 region has the DNA TGTGCCAGCATTACAGCTAACTATGGCTACACCTTC.

This clone was picked up a small number of times. The chain is built from TRBV25-1 and TRBJ2-3, with unresolved D. Germline V gene data show CDR1 as MGHDK and CDR2 as SYGVNS. This CDR3 comprises 16 residues. The V end was cut by 4 bases, the J end by 0 bases, with 14 bases between. The CDR3 DNA sequence: TGTGCCAGCAGTGGCGGCTCTCCTGCTAGCACAGATACGCAGTATTTT. Its translation: CASSGGSPASTDTQYF.

This sequence joins TRBV5-1 and TRBJ2-7; 10 bases map to TRBD1. The CDR3 sequence is 14 residues long. V shed 4 bases, J shed 3 bases, and the junction held 4 bases outside the gene matches. Germline V gene lookup returns CDR1 SGHRS and CDR2 YFSETQ. In DNA, the CDR3 is TGCGCCAGCAGCCAGACAGGGGGCATCTACGAGCAGTACTTC. Translated: CASSQTGGIYEQYF.

This clone came up a few times. The chain has TRBV5-4 and TRBJ2-7; 8 bases are a match to TRBD2. V shed 0 bases and J 1 base; nucleotides not matched to a gene: 3. The CDR3 spans 15 residues. Looked up from germline, CDR1 is SGHNT and CDR2 is YYREEE (reference sequence). The CDR3, as DNA: TGTGCCAGCAGCTTGGTCGGCGGGAGGTCCTACGAGCAGTACTTC. Translating it yields CASSLVGGRSYEQYF.

This clone was found many times. The chain employs TRBV11-2 and TRBJ2-1, with D uncertain. This CDR3 region has 14 residues. Germline V gene sequence: CDR1 SGHAT, CDR2 FQNNGV. The ends were cut back, 1 base at V and 8 bases at J, with 12 bases in the middle. CDR3 coding DNA: TGTGCCAGCAGCTTAGTTGGAGTTACGGATGAGCAGTTCTTC. Amino acid sequence: CASSLVGVTDEQFF.

This clone was observed a few times. V is TRBV2 and J is TRBJ2-3; TRBD2 aligns across 9 bases. J lost 6 bases, V lost 4 bases, and 8 bases had no gene match. The CDR3 runs 15 residues. CDR1 SNHLY and CDR2 FYNNEI come from the germline V gene. The CDR3 loop reads CASSVDAGGSDTQYF. In DNA, the CDR3 is TGTGCCAGCAGTGTTGACGCGGGAGGGTCCGATACGCAGTATTTT.

This chain joins TRBV10-3 and TRBJ1-5; 7 nucleotides line up with TRBD1. From germline, CDR1 is ENHRY and CDR2 SYGVKD. Unmatched junction bases numbered 6, after V lost 10 bases and J lost 0 bases. The CDR3 totals 14 residues. The chain's CDR3 is CASHDRDSNQPQHF. CDR3 in DNA: TGTGCCAGCCACGACAGGGATAGCAATCAGCCCCAGCATTTT.

For this clone: One end of the junction is discordant with germline, which a read error may explain. The rearrangement uses TRBV6-5 and TRBJ2-7; the match to TRBD1 covers 8 bases. The CDR3 runs 15 residues. The germline V gene encodes CDR1 MNHEY and CDR2 SVGAGI. CDR3 DNA sequence: TGTGCCAGCAGTTACCGGACAGGGAAGGGCTACGGGCAGTACTTC. Translation: CASSYRTGKGYGQYF.

The J gene is TRBJ1-1, the V gene TRBV9; D may be TRBD1 (5 bases). The CDR3 length is 15 residues. Trimming removed 0 bases from V and 5 bases from J, with 14 bases in between. Per the germline V gene, CDR1 is SGDLS and CDR2 is YYNGEE. The CDR3 DNA is TGTGCCAGCAGCGTAGAACGAAAGGGGCGGACTGAAGCTTTCTTT. It codes for CASSVERKGRTEAFF.

This clone was counted only a few times. The V gene is TRBV6-6, the J gene TRBJ2-1; the D gene is possibly TRBD1 (6 bases). This CDR3 is built from 14 residues. V lost 6 bases and J lost 6, with 15 bases in between. Germline lookup yields CDR1 MNHNY and CDR2 SVGAGI (reference sequence). CDR3 amino acids: CASRFRKGGNEQFF. CDR3 in DNA: TGTGCCAGCAGATTCCGGAAAGGGGGCAATGAGCAGTTCTTC.

This clone came up a few times. The gene calls are TRBV30 and TRBJ2-1, with a possible D match to TRBD2 (5 bases). This CDR3 has 13 amino acids. Germline CDR1 reads GTSNPN; CDR2 reads SVGIG (reference sequence). V was shortened by 1 base and J by 8 bases, with 12 bases between the two germline ends. This CDR3 is CAWSGPPRDEQFF. The DNA for the CDR3 is TGTGCCTGGAGTGGACCCCCGCGGGATGAGCAGTTCTTC.